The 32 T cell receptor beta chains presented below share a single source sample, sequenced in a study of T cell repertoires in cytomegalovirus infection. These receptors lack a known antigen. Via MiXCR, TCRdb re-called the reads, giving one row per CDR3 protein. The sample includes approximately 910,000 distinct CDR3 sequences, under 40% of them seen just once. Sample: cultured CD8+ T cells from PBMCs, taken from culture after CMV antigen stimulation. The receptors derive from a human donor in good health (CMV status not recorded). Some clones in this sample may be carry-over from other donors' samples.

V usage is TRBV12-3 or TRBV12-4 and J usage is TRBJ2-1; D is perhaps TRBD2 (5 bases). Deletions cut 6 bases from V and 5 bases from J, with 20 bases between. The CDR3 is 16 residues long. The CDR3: CASSDTGPPRDNEQFF. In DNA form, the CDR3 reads TGTGCCAGCAGCGATACCGGGCCCCCGAGGGACAATGAGCAGTTCTTC.

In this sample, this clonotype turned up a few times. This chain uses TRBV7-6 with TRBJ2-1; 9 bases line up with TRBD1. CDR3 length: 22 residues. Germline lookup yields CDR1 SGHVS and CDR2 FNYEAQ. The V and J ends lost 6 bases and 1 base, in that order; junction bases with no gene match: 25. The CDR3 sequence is CASRPLGVRDRASILSYNEQFF. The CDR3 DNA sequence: TGTGCCAGCAGACCACTTGGGGTCCGGGACAGGGCATCAATCTTGTCCTACAATGAGCAGTTCTTC.

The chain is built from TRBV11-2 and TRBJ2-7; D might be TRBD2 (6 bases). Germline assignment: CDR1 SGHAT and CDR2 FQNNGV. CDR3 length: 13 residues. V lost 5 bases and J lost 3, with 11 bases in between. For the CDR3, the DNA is TGTGCCAGCAGCCCGTCGGGACTCTACGAGCAGTACTTC. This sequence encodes CASSPSGLYEQYF.

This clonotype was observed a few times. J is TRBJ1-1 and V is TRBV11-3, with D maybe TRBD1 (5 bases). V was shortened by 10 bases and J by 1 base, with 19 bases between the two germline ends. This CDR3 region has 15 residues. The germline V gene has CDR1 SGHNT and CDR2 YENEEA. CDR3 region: CAIPRTPTKNTEAFF. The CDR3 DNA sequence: TGTGCCATCCCTCGGACACCCACTAAGAACACTGAAGCTTTCTTT. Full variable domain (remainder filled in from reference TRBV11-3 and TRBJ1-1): EAGVVQSPRYKIIEKKQPVAFWCNPISGHNTLYWYLQNLGQGPELLIRYENEEAVDDSQLPKDRFSAERLKGVDSTLKIQPAELGDSAVYLCAIPRTPTKNTEAFFGQGTRLTVV.

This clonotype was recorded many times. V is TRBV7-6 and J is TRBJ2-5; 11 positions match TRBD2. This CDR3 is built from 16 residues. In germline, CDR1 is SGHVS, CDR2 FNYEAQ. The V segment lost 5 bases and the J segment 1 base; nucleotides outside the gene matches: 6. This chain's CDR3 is CASSLLAGGFQETQYF. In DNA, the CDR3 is TGTGCCAGCAGCCTGCTAGCGGGGGGTTTCCAAGAGACCCAGTACTTC. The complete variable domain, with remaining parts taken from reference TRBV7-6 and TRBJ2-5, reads GAGVSQSPRYKVTKRGQDVALRCDPISGHVSLYWYRQALGQGPEFLTYFNYEAQQDKSGLPNDRFSAERPEGSISTLTIQRTEQRDSAMYRCASSLLAGGFQETQYFGPGTRLLVL.

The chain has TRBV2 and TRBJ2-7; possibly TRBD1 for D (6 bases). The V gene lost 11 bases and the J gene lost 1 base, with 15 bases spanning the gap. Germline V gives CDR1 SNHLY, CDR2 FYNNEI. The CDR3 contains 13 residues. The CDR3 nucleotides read TGTGCCGTTGATGGGGACATTTCCTACGAGCAGTACTTC. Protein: CAVDGDISYEQYF.

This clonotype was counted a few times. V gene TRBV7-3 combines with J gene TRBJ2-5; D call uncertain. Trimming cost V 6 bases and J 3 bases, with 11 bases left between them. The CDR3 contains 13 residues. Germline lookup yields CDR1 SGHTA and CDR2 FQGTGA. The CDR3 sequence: CASREDGKETQYF. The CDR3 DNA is TGTGCCAGCAGAGAGGACGGTAAAGAGACCCAGTACTTC.

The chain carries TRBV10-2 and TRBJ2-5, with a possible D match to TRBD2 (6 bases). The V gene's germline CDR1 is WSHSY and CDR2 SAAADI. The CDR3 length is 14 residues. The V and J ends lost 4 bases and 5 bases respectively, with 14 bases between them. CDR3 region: CASSGAREVETQYF. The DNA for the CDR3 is TGCGCCAGCAGTGGGGCCAGGGAGGTGGAGACCCAGTACTTC.

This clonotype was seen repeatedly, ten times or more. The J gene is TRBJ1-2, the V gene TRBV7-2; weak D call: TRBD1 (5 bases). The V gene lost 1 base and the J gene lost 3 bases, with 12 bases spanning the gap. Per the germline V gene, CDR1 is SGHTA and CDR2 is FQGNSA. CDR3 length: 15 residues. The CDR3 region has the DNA TGTGCCAGCAGCTTAGGGGGAGGGGTCTACTATGGCTACACCTTC. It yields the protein CASSLGGGVYYGYTF. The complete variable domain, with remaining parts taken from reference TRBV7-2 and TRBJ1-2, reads GAGVSQSPSNKVTEKGKDVELRCDPISGHTALYWYRQSLGQGLEFLIYFQGNSAPDKSGLPSDRFSAERTGGSVSTLTIQRTQQEDSAVYLCASSLGGGVYYGYTFGSGTRLTVV.

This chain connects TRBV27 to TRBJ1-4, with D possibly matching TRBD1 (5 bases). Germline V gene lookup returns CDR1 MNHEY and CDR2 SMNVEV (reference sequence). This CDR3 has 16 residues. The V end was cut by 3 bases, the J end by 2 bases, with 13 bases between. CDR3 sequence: CASSFAGGGTNEKLFF. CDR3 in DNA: TGTGCCAGCAGTTTCGCGGGGGGTGGTACTAATGAAAAACTGTTTTTT.

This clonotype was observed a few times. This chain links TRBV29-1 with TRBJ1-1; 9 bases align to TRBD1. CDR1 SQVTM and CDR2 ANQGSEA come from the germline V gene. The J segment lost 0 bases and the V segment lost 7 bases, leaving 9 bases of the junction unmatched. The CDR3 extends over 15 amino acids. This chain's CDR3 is CSAIGQGLMNTEAFF. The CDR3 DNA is TGCAGCGCTATAGGACAGGGGCTTATGAACACTGAAGCTTTCTTT.

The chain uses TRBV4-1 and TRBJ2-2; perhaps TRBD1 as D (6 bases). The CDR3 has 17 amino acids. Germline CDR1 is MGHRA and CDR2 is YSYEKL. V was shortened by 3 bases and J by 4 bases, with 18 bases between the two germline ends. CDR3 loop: CASSHLGTSSSTGELFF. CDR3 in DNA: TGCGCCAGCAGCCACCTCGGGACATCTTCGAGCACCGGGGAGCTGTTTTTT.

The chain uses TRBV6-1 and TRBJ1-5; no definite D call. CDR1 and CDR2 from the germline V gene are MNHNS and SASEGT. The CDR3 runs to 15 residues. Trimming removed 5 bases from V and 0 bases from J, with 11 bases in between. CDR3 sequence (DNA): TGTGCCAGCAGTTCAGAGATGTATAGCAATCAGCCCCAGCATTTT. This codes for CASSSEMYSNQPQHF.

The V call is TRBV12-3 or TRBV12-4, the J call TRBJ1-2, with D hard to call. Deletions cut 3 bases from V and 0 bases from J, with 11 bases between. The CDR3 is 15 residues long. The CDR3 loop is CASSFTSGSNYGYTF. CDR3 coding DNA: TGTGCCAGCAGTTTTACATCGGGATCTAACTATGGCTACACCTTC.

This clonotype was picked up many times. The CDR3 reads CASSHSVGREDGYTF. The DNA of the CDR3 is TGTGCCAGCAGCCACTCCGTGGGTAGGGAGGATGGCTACACCTTC. The J gene is TRBJ1-2, the V gene TRBV7-6; D call uncertain. The CDR3 is 15 amino acids. Germline V gene lookup returns CDR1 SGHVS and CDR2 FNYEAQ. V dropped 5 bases and J dropped 6 bases, with 19 bases sitting between them. The full variable domain, its missing parts supplied by reference TRBV7-6 and TRBJ1-2, is GAGVSQSPRYKVTKRGQDVALRCDPISGHVSLYWYRQALGQGPEFLTYFNYEAQQDKSGLPNDRFSAERPEGSISTLTIQRTEQRDSAMYRCASSHSVGREDGYTFGSGTRLTVV.

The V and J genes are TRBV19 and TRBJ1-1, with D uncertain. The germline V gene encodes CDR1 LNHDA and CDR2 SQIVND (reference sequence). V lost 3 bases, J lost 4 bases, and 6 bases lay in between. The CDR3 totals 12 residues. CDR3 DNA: TGTGCCAGTAGTATTCTGGGCACTGAAGCTTTCTTT. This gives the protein CASSILGTEAFF.

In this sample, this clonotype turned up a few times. The CDR3 is CASSLDRQGWYEQYF. CDR3 sequence (DNA): TGTGCCAGCAGCCTCGACCGACAGGGTTGGTACGAGCAGTACTTC. The chain combines TRBV7-9 with TRBJ2-7, with 7 bases that match TRBD1. The CDR3 has 15 residues. V trimming: 5 bases; J trimming: 4 bases; junction bases outside the gene matches: 11. Germline loops: CDR1 SEHNR, CDR2 FQNEAQ (reference sequence).

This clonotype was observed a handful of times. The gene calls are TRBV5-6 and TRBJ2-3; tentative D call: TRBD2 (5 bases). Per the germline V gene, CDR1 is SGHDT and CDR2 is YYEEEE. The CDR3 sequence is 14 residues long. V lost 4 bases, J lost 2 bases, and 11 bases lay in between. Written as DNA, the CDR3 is TGTGCCAGCAGCCCCGGACTTGACACAGATACGCAGTATTTT. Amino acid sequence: CASSPGLDTDTQYF.

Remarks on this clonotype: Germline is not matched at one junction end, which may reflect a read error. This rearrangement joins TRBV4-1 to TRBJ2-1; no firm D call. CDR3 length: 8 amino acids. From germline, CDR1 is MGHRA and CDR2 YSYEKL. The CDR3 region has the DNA TGTGCCAGCAGCCAGCAGTTCTTC. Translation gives CASSQQFF.

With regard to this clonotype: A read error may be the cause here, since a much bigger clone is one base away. The CDR3 DNA sequence: TGTGCCAGCAGTTTAGATTTACGGGGCACAGATACGCAGTATTTT. This codes for CASSLDLRGTDTQYF. The chain recombines TRBV28 with TRBJ2-3; no definite D call. The length of the CDR3 is 15 residues. The germline V and J ends were trimmed by 2 bases and 1 base, with 10 bases remaining between them. Germline V gene sequence: CDR1 MDHEN, CDR2 SYDVKM.

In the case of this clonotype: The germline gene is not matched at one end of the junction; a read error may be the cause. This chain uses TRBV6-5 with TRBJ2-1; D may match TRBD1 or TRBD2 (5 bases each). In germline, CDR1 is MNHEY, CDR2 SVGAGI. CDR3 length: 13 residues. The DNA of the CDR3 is TGTGCCACCGGAGACCAGGGCGGGCATGAGCAGATCTTC. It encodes CATGDQGGHEQIF.

The CDR3 loop is CATSDWKHGSANEKLFF. DNA for the CDR3: TGTGCCACCAGTGATTGGAAACACGGTTCAGCTAATGAAAAACTGTTTTTT. The V and J genes are TRBV24-1 and TRBJ1-4; D gene ambiguous. The CDR3 covers 17 residues. Per germline, CDR1 KGHDR and CDR2 SFDVKD. V was trimmed by 2 bases and J by 3 bases, leaving 15 bases between them.

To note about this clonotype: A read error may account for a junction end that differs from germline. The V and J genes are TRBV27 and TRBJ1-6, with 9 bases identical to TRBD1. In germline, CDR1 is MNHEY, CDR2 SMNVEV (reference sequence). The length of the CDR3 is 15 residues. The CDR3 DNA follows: TGTGCCAGCAGTTCAACAGACAGGGGGTCTTCACTCCTCCACTTT. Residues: CASSSTDRGSSLLHF.

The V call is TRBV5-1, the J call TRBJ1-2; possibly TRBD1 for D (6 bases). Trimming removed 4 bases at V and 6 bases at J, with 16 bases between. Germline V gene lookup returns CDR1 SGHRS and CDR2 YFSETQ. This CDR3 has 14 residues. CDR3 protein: CASSARGPKDGYTF. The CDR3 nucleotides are TGCGCCAGCAGCGCCAGGGGCCCCAAGGATGGCTACACCTTC. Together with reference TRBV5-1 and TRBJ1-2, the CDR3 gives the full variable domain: KAGVTQTPRYLIKTRGQQVTLSCSPISGHRSVSWYQQTPGQGLQFLFEYFSETQRNKGNFPGRFSGRQFSNSRSEMNVSTLELGDSALYLCASSARGPKDGYTFGSGTRLTVV.

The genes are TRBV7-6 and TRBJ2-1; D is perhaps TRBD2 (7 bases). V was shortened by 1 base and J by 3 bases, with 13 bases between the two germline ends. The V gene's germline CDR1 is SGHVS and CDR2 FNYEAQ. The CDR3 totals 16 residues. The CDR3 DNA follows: TGTGCCAGCAGCTTAGGCACGGGGGGCCTCTACAATGAGCAGTTCTTC. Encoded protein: CASSLGTGGLYNEQFF.

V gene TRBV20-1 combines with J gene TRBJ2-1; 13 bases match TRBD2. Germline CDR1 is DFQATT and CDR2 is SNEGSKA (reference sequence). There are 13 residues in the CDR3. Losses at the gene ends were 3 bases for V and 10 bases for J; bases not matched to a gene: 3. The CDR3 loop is CSARTSGGFEQFF. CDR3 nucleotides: TGCAGTGCTAGGACTAGCGGGGGGTTCGAGCAGTTCTTC.

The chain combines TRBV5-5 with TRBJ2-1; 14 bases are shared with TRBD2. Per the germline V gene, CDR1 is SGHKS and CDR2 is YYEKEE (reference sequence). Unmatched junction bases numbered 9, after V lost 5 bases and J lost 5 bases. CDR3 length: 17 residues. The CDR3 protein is CASRQPPGLAGDNEQFF. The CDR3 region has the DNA TGTGCCAGCAGGCAGCCCCCGGGACTAGCGGGGGACAATGAGCAGTTCTTC.

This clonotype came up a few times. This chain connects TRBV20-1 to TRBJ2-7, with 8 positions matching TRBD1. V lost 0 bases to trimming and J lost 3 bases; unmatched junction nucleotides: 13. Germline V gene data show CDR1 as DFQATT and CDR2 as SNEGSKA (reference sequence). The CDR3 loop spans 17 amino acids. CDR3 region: CSARDPLKGTGYYEQYF. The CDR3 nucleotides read TGCAGTGCTAGAGATCCCCTAAAAGGGACAGGCTACTACGAGCAGTACTTC.

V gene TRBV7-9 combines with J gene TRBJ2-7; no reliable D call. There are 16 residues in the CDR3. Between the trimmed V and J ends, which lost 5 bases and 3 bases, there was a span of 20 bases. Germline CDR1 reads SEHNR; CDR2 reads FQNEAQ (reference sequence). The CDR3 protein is CASSPELGLRGYEQYF. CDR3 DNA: TGTGCCAGCAGCCCAGAGCTGGGTTTGCGTGGCTACGAGCAGTACTTC.

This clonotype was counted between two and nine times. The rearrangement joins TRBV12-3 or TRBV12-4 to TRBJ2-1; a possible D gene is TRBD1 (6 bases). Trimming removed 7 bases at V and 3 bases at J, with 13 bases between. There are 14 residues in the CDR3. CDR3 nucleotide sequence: TGTGCCAGCATACTGACAGGAGTCTACAATGAGCAGTTCTTC. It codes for CASILTGVYNEQFF.

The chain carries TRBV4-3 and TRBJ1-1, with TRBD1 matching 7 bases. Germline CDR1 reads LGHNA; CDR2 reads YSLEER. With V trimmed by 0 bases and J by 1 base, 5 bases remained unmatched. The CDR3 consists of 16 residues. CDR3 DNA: TGCGCCAGCAGCCAAGAAGGAGGACAGGCGAACACTGAAGCTTTCTTT. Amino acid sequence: CASSQEGGQANTEAFF.

In DNA, the CDR3 is TGTGCCAGCAGTTACGGGGCTAACTCCTACAATGAGCAGTTCTTC. Its translation is CASSYGANSYNEQFF. The chain uses TRBV6-2 or TRBV6-3 and TRBJ2-1, with D possibly TRBD1 on 5 matching bases. CDR1 and CDR2 from the germline V gene are MNHEY and SVGEGT. V lost 2 bases and J lost 0, with 8 bases in between. The CDR3 runs 15 residues.